This record looks at one T cell receptor (beta chain) sequence and its context. The clone's antigen remains unknown. Base qualities are not recorded, but no much larger clone differs from it by a single base. The CDR3 regions of human TCRbeta chains were analyzed by immunosequencing. The source study handled its data this way. TCRs in the repertoires were compared against a reference library of SARS-CoV-2-specific TCRs that had been generated with the MIRA antigen-specificity platform. Breadth was defined as the fraction of unique TCRs that were SARS-CoV-2-associated. Depth was defined as the fraction of total T cells that were SARS-CoV-2-associated. Each spike-specific TCR was assigned to its reactive spike region and to a CD4 or CD8 class using the MIRA data. Log10-transformed breadth and depth values were compared by one-way ANOVA with Sidak's multiple comparisons tests. This immuneACCESS table, as held by TCRdb, lists in-frame sequences with V and J called but not all clones. Of the missing ones, under half trace to an unresolved V gene in checked studies; the others have no known cause. V, J and clone size are taken as reported in that table, and D and trimming were inferred from the DNA itself. This sample holds roughly 140,000 clones; approximately 90% were observed only once. The top ten constitute 1.9% of the sample.

Including cysteine and phenylalanine, the CDR3 has 17 amino acids. The only DNA kept is the CDR3, 51 bases in frame from the first base. Trimming takes 2 bases off V and 4 bases off J; junction bases not matched to a gene: 5. From a lookup of the germline V gene, CDR1 and CDR2 are MDHEN and SYDVKM. This specimen's time point label, per the study, means: about 28 days (+/-7) after the second vaccine dose. AZD1222 recipients whose second dose came at about 4 weeks and those whose second dose came at about 12 weeks were combined into one group, since spike-specific TCR depth and breadth did not differ between the two schedules. Vaccinee samples were obtained from the UK trials COV001 and COV002, which included a single-blind randomized controlled phase 2/3 trial of AZD1222 (ChAdOx1 nCoV-19) in healthy adults. Trial participant PBMC samples were collected at day 0 and day 28 after the second dose for TCRbeta chain sequencing.

This specimen belongs to a study of T cell responses to AZD1222 COVID-19 vaccine (dated by TCRdb to about 2021). A note on the overall study: TCR sequencing was performed for about 250 trial participants, of whom about 200 were given two doses of AZD1222 and 26 were given two doses of MenACWY control vaccine. Trial participants were enrolled by age into subgroups of 18-55, 56-69 and 70-plus years, and 148, 28 and 57 TCR-sequenced participants, respectively, were included in these subgroups. Study-wide findings and limitations: Conclusions about previously exposed vaccinees were limited because only a handful of AZD1222 recipients were SARS-CoV-2 seropositive at baseline. CD4 TCRs associated with the vaccine covered the entire spike protein, and the dominant responses were in regions 160-218 and 743-854. In the small 56-69-year group, the increase in depth fell short of significance, most likely because of low power. Epitopes outside the regions mutated in the B.1.351 and B.1.1.7 variants were reportedly recognized by nearly half of the unique spike-specific TCRs. Because no day 14 peak-response samples were available, the repertoires could be characterized only after the peak T cell response. A significant rise in spike-specific TCR breadth and depth was observed after two AZD1222 doses relative to day 0 and relative to MenACWY recipients. Most participants were white British and females outnumbered males, and the authors suggested that clonal diversity may have been underestimated.

Recombination linked TRBV28 to TRBJ2-3; TRBD2 agrees with 14 junctional bases. This sequence was found in an adult who received the AZD1222 COVID-19 vaccine. The specimen comprised peripheral blood, sampled 28 days after the second AZD1222 dose. The DNA sequence follows: TGTGCCAGCAGTTTACCGACTAGCGGGGGGGATGCAGATACGCAGTATTTT. Translated, this is CASSLPTSGGDADTQYF.